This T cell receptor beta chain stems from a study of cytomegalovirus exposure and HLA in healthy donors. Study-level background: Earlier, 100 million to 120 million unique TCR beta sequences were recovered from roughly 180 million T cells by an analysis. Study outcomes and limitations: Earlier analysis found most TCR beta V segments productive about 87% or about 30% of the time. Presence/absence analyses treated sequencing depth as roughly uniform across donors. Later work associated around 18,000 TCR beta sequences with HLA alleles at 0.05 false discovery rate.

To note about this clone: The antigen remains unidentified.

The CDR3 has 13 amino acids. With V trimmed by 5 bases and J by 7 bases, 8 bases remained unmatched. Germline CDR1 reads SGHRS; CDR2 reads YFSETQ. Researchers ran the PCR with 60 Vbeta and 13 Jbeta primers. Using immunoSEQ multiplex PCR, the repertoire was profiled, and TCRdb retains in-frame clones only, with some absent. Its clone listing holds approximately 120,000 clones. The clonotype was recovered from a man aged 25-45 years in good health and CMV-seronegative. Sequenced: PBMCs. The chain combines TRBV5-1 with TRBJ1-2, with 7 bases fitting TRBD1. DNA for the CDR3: TGCGCCAGCAGACCACAGGGGACTGGTGGCTACACCTTC. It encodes CASRPQGTGGYTF. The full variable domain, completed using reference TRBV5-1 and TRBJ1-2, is KAGVTQTPRYLIKTRGQQVTLSCSPISGHRSVSWYQQTPGQGLQFLFEYFSETQRNKGNFPGRFSGRQFSNSRSEMNVSTLELGDSALYLCASRPQGTGGYTFGSGTRLTVV.